The 10 T cell receptor beta chains given below trace back to one sample, sequenced in a study of T-cell reconstitution after alpha-beta-depleted transplantation in children. Unique molecular identifiers were incorporated during preparation of the TCRbeta library. TCRdb independently ran MiXCR on the PCR reads; one entry per CDR3 protein. Altogether hundreds of thousands of distinct CDR3 sequences are present, approximately 17% being singletons, with the ten largest covering about 1.1%. The starting material was PBMCs from the stem cell graft donor, obtained from the stem cell graft. Receptor source: a human donor who donated a stem cell graft to a child with acute myeloid leukemia.

Ten or more counts support this clonotype. The rearrangement joins TRBV20-1 to TRBJ1-3, with D hard to call. In germline, CDR1 is DFQATT, CDR2 SNEGSKA (reference sequence). V was clipped by 6 bases and J by 0 bases, with 12 bases between them. The CDR3 is 14 amino acids. The CDR3 DNA follows: TGCAGTGCCTTCAGGACCAGCTCTGGAAACACCATATATTTT. This encodes CSAFRTSSGNTIYF.

This chain joins TRBV5-1 and TRBJ1-5, with 11 bases identical to TRBD1. Germline V CDR1 and CDR2: SGHRS, YFSETQ. This CDR3 comprises 19 residues. V trimming: 1 base; J trimming: 2 bases; junction bases outside the gene matches: 11. The DNA of the CDR3 is TGCGCCAGCAGCTTGAAACGGGACAGGGGGTTTAGAGGCAATCAGCCCCAGCATTTT. Its protein is CASSLKRDRGFRGNQPQHF.

The chain uses TRBV4-3 and TRBJ2-7; TRBD2 matches 8 bases. The CDR3 consists of 17 residues. V lost 4 bases and J lost 0; bases outside the gene matches: 11. Germline V gene lookup returns CDR1 LGHNA and CDR2 YSLEER. The CDR3 nucleotides are TGCGCCAGCAGCCGTCATGCGCTTAGCGGGACCTCCTACGAGCAGTACTTC. Translation gives CASSRHALSGTSYEQYF.

The gene calls are TRBV5-1 and TRBJ2-2, with 9 nucleotides matching TRBD1. The germline CDR1 and CDR2 sequences are SGHRS and YFSETQ. The CDR3 sequence is 16 residues long. The V and J ends lost 1 base and 2 bases, in that order; junction bases with no gene match: 3. The CDR3 nucleotides are TGCGCCAGCAGCTTGACGACAGGGGGAAACACCGGGGAGCTGTTTTTT. The encoded protein is CASSLTTGGNTGELFF.

This clonotype was seen many times. An end of the junction does not agree with germline; a read error may underlie this. The chain recombines TRBV7-9 with TRBJ1-1; 7 positions agree with TRBD1. This CDR3 spans 12 amino acids. Germline assignment: CDR1 SEHNR and CDR2 FQNEAQ (reference sequence). The CDR3 sequence: CASSFPGTANNF. The CDR3 DNA is TGTGCCAGCAGCTTCCCAGGGACAGCCAATAACTTT.

At least ten counts were recorded for this clonotype. The chain uses TRBV20-1 and TRBJ2-3; maybe TRBD2 (5 bases). Trimming shortened V by 6 bases and J by 1 base, and 11 bases separated the two germline ends. CDR3 size: 13 residues. The V gene's germline CDR1 is DFQATT and CDR2 SNEGSKA (reference sequence). The CDR3 bases are TGCAGTGCGATGGGCGGGCGCACAGATACGCAGTATTTT. Amino acids: CSAMGGRTDTQYF.

This clonotype occurred many times. The V call is TRBV15, the J call TRBJ2-7; perhaps TRBD1 as D (6 bases). The CDR3 spans 13 residues. The V gene's germline CDR1 is LNHNV and CDR2 YYDKDF (reference sequence). V dropped 0 bases and J dropped 7 bases, with 10 bases sitting between them. DNA of the CDR3: TGTGCCACCAGCAGAGACCAGGGGCATGAGCAGTACGTC. It codes for CATSRDQGHEQYV.

This clonotype has at least ten counts. The chain combines TRBV12-3 or TRBV12-4 with TRBJ1-1, with unresolved D. This CDR3 comprises 12 residues. Trimming stripped 4 bases from V and 4 bases from J, with 7 bases between. CDR3 protein: CASSYSVTEAFF. Here the CDR3 DNA reads TGTGCCAGCAGTTACAGCGTCACTGAAGCTTTCTTT.

This clonotype was observed a few times. The chain carries TRBV11-2 and TRBJ1-1; TRBD1 aligns across 8 bases. Germline CDR1 SGHAT, CDR2 FQNNGV. CDR3 length: 14 amino acids. The J segment lost 5 bases and the V segment lost 5 bases, leaving 7 bases of the junction unmatched. CDR3 sequence reads: CASSVTGGRTEAFF. The CDR3 DNA follows: TGTGCCAGCAGCGTAACAGGGGGTCGGACTGAAGCTTTCTTT.

In its sample, this clonotype was seen many times. The DNA of the CDR3 is TGCAGCGTTTGGGACGGGACCTACGAGCAGTACTTC. It encodes CSVWDGTYEQYF. The V and J genes are TRBV29-1 and TRBJ2-7, with D perhaps given as TRBD1 or TRBD2 (5 bases each). The CDR3 loop spans 12 amino acids. Germline CDR1 and CDR2: SQVTM and ANQGSEA. Trimming removed 5 bases from V and 2 bases from J, with 10 bases in between.